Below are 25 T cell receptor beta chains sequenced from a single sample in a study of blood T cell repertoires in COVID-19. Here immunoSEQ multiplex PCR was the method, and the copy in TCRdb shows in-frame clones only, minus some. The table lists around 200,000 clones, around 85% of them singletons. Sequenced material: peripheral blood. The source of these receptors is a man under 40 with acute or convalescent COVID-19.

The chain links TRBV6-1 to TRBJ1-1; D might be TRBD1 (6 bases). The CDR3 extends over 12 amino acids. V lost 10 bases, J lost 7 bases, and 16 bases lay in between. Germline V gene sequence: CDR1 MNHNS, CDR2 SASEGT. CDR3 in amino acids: CATRGWADEAFF. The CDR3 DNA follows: TGTGCCACCAGGGGCTGGGCTGATGAAGCTTTCTTT.

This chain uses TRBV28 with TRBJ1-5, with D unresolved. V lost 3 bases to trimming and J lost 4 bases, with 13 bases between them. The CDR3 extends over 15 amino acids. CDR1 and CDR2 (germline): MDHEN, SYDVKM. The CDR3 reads CASSFGQIFNQPQHF. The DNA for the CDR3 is TGTGCCAGCAGTTTTGGGCAGATCTTTAATCAGCCCCAGCATTTT.

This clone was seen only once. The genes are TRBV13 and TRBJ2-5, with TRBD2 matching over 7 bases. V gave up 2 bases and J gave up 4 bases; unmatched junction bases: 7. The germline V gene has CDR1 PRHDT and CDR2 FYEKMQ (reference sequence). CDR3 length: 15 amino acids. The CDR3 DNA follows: TGTGCCAGCAGCTTAAATCGAGCGGGAACAGAGACCCAGTACTTC. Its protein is CASSLNRAGTETQYF.

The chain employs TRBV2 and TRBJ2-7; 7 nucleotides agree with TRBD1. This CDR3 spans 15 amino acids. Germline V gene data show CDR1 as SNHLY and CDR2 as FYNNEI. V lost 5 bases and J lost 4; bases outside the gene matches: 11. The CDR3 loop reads CASSYGRDRAYEQYF. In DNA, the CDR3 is TGTGCCAGCAGTTACGGTCGGGACAGAGCTTACGAGCAGTACTTC.

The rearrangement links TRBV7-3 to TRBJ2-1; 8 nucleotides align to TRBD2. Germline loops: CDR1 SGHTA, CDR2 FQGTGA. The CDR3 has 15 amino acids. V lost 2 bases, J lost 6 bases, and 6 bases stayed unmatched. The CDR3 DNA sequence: TGTGCCAGCAGCTTAGGTGCGGGAGGCCTCAATGAGCAGTTCTTC. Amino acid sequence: CASSLGAGGLNEQFF.

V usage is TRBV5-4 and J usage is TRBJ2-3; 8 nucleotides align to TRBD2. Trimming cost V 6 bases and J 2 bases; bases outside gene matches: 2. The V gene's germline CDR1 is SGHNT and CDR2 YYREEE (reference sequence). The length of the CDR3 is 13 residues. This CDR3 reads CASKGLVTDTQYF. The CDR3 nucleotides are TGTGCCAGCAAGGGACTAGTCACAGATACGCAGTATTTT.

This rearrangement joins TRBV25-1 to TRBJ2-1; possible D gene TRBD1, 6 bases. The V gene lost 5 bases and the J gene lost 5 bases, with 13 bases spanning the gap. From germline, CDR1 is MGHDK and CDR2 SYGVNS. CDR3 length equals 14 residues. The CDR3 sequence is CASSRRGTNNEQFF. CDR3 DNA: TGTGCCAGCAGTAGGCGTGGGACAAACAATGAGCAGTTCTTC.

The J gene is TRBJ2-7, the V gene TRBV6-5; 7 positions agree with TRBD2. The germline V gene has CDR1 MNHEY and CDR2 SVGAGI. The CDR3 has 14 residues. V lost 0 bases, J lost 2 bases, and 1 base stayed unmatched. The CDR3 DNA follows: TGTGCCAGCAGTTACTCGGGGAGGGCCTACGAGCAGTACTTC. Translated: CASSYSGRAYEQYF.

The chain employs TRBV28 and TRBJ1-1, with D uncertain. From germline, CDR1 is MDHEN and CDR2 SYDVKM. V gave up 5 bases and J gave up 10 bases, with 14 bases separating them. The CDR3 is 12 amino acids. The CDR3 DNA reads TGTGCCAGCAGTCCACTCTCGCGTCCAGCTTTCTTT. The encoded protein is CASSPLSRPAFF.

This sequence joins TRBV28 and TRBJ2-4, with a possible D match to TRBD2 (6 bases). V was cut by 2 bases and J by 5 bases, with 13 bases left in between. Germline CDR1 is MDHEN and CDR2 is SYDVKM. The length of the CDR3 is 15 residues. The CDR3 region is CASSLGGKGQNIQYF. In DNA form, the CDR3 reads TGTGCCAGCAGTTTAGGCGGGAAAGGGCAAAACATTCAGTACTTC.

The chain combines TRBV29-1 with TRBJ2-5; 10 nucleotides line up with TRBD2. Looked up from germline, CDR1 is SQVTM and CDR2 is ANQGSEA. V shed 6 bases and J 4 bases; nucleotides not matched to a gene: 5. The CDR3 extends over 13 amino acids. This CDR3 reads CSVTSGYGETQYF. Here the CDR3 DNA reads TGCAGCGTGACTAGCGGGTATGGAGAGACCCAGTACTTC.

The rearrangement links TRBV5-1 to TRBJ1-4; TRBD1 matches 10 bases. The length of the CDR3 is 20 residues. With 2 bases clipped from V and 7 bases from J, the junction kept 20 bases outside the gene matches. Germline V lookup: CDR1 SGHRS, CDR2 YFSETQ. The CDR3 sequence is CASSLFSDTTGGLYGEKLFF. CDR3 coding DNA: TGCGCCAGCAGCTTATTCTCCGACACGACAGGGGGCCTATATGGTGAAAAACTGTTTTTT.

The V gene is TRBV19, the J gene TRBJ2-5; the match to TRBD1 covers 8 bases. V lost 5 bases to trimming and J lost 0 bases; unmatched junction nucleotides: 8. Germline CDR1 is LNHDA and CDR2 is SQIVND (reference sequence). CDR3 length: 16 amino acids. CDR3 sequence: CASSADRGVDQETQYF. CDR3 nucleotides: TGTGCCAGTAGTGCCGACAGGGGAGTGGACCAAGAGACCCAGTACTTC.

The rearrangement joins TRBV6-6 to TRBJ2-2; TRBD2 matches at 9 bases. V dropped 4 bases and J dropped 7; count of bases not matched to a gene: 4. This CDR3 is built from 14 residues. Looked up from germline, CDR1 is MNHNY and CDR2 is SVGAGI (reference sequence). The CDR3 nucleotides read TGTGCCAGCAGTTGGCGGGGGGGCGGCGGGGAGCTGTTTTTT. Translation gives CASSWRGGGGELFF.

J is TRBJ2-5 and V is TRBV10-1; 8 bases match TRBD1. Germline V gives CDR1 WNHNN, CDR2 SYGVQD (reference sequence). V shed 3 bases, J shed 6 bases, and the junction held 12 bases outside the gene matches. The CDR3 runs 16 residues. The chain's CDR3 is CASSDLDRASEKTQYF. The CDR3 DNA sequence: TGCGCCAGCAGTGACCTGGACAGGGCTTCCGAAAAGACCCAGTACTTC.

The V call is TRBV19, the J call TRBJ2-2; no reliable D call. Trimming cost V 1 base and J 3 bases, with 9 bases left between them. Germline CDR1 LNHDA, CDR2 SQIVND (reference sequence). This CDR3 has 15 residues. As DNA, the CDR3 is TGTGCCAGTAGTATAGTCCAAGCGTACACCGGGGAGCTGTTTTTT. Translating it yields CASSIVQAYTGELFF.

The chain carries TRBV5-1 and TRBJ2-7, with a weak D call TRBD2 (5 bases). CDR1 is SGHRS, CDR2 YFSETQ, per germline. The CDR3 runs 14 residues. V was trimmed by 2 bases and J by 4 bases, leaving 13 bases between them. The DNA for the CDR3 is TGCGCCAGCAGCTTTACTAGTCCCGATTACGAGCAGTACTTC. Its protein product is CASSFTSPDYEQYF.

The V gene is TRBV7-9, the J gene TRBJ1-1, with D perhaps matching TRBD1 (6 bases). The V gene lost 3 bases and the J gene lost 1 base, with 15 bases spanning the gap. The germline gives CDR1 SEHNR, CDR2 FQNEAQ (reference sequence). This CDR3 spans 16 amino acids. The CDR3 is CASSFRSGTQNTEAFF. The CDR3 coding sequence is TGTGCCAGCAGCTTTCGATCCGGGACACAGAACACTGAAGCTTTCTTT.

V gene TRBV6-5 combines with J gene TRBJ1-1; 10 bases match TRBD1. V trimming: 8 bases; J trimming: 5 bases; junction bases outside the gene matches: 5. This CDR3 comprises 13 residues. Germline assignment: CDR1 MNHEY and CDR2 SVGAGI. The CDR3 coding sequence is TGTGCCAGCGACAGGGGGCGTAGGACTGAAGCTTTCTTT. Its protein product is CASDRGRRTEAFF.

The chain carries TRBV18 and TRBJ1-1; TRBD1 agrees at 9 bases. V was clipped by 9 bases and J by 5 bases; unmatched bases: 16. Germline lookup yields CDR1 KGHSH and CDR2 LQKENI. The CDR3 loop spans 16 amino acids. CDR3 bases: TGTGCCAGTGCCCTTATGGGACAGGGCACGGGAACTGAAGCTTTCTTT. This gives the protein CASALMGQGTGTEAFF.

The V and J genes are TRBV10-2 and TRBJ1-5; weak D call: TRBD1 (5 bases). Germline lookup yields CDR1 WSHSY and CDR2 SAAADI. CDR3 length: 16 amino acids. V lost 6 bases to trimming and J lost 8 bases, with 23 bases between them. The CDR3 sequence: CASSEALTAPREPQHF. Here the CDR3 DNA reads TGCGCCAGCAGCGAGGCCTTGACAGCGCCTCGGGAGCCCCAGCATTTT.

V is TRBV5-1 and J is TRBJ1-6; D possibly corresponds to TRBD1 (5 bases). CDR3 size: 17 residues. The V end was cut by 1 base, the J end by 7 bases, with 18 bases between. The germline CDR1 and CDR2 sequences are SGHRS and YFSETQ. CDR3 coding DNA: TGCGCCAGCAGCTTGTTTACAACAGGTGGGGGGAATTCACCCCTCCACTTT. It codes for CASSLFTTGGGNSPLHF.

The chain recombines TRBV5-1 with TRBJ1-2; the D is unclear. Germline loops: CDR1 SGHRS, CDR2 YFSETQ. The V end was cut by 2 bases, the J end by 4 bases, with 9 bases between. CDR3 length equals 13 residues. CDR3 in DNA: TGCGCCAGCAGCTTCGGTCAACGCTATGGCTACACCTTC. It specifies CASSFGQRYGYTF. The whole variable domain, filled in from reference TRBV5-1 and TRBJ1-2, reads KAGVTQTPRYLIKTRGQQVTLSCSPISGHRSVSWYQQTPGQGLQFLFEYFSETQRNKGNFPGRFSGRQFSNSRSEMNVSTLELGDSALYLCASSFGQRYGYTFGSGTRLTVV.

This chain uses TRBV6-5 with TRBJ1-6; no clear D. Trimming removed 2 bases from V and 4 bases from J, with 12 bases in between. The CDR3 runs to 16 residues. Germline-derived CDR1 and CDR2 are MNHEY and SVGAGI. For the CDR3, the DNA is TGTGCCAGCAGTTACGGCCATGGGAGGTATAATTCACCCCTCCACTTT. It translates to CASSYGHGRYNSPLHF.

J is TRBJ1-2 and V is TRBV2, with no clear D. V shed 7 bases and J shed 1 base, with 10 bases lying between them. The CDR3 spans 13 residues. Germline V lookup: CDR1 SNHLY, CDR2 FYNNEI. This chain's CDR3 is CASNEGLNYGYTF. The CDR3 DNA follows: TGTGCCAGCAATGAGGGCCTTAACTATGGCTACACCTTC. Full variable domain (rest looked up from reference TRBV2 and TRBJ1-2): EPEVTQTPSHQVTQMGQEVILRCVPISNHLYFYWYRQILGQKVEFLVSFYNNEISEKSEIFDDQFSVERPDGSNFTLKIRSTKLEDSAMYFCASNEGLNYGYTFGSGTRLTVV.